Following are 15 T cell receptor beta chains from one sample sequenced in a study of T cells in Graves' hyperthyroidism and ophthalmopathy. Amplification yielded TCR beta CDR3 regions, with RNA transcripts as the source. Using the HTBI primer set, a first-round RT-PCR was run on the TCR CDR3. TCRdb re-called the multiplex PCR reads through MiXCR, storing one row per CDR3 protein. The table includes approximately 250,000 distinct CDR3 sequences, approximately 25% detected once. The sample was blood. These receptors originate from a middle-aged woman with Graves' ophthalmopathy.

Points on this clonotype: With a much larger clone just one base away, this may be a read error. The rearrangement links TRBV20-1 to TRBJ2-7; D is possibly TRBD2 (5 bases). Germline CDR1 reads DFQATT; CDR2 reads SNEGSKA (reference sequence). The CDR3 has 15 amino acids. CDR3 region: CNAREPRLRGNEQYF. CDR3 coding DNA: TGCAATGCTAGAGAGCCGCGTCTAAGAGGGAACGAGCAGTACTTC.

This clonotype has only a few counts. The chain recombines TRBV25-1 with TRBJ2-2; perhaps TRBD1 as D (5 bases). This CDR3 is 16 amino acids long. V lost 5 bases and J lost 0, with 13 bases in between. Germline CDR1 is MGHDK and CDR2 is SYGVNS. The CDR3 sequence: CASSSVGAPNTGELFF. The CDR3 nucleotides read TGTGCCAGCAGTAGCGTAGGGGCCCCGAACACCGGGGAGCTGTTTTTT.

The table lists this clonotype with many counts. As DNA, the CDR3 is TGTGCCAGCTGGGGGACTAGCGGTTCCCCCCAGTACTTC. Residues: CASWGTSGSPQYF. The chain carries TRBV2 and TRBJ2-5; 11 bases fit TRBD2. Losses at the gene ends were 8 bases for V and 9 bases for J; bases not matched to a gene: 8. Germline values: CDR1 SNHLY, CDR2 FYNNEI. The CDR3 contains 13 residues.

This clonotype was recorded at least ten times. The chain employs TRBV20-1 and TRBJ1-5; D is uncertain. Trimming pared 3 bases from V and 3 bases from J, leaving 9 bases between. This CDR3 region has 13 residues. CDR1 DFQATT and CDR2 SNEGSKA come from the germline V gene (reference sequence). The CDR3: CSASVRANQPQHF. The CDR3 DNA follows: TGCAGTGCTAGTGTAAGGGCCAATCAGCCCCAGCATTTT.

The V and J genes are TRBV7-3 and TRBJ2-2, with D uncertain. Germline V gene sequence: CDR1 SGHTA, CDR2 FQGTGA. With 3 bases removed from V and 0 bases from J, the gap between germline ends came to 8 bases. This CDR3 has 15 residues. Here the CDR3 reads CASSLSETNTGELFF. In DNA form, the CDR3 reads TGTGCCAGCAGCTTGAGTGAAACGAACACCGGGGAGCTGTTTTTT.

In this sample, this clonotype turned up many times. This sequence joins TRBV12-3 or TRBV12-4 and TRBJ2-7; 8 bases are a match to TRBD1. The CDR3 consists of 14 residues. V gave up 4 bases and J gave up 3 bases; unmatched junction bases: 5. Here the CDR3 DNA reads TGTGCCAGCAGTTCCGGACAGGGCCGCTACGAGCAGTACTTC. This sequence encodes CASSSGQGRYEQYF.

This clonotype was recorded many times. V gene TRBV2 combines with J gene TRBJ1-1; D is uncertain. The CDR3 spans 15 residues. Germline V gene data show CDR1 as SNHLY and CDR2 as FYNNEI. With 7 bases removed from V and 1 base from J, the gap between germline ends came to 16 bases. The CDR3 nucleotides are TGTGCCAGCAAGGGAGGGATTGGAGGGAACACTGAAGCTTTCTTT. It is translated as CASKGGIGGNTEAFF.

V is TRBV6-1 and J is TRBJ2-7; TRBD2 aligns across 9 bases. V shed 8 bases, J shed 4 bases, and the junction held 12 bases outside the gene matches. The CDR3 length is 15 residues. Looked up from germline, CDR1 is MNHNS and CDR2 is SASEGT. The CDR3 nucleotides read TGTGCCAGCCTACTACCAAGCGGGAGGAAATACGAGCAGTACTTC. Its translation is CASLLPSGRKYEQYF.

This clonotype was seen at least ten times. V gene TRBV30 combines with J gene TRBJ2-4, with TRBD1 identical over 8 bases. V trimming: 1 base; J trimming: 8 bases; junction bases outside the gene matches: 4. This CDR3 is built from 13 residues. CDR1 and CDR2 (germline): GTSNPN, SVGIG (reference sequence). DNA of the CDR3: TGTGCCTGGAGTGACGGACAGGGTCACATTCAGTACTTC. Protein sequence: CAWSDGQGHIQYF.

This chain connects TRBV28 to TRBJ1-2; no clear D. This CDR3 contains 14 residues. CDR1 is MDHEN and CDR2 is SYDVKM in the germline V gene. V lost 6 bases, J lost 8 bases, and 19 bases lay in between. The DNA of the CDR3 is TGTGCCAGCAGCTACCGGACCAACGGTCGGGGCTACACCTTC. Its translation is CASSYRTNGRGYTF.

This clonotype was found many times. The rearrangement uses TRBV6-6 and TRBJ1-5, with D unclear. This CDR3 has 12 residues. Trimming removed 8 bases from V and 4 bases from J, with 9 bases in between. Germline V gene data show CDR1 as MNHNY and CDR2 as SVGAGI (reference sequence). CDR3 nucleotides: TGTGCCAGCCGGCAGTCAAATCAGCCCCAGCATTTT. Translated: CASRQSNQPQHF.

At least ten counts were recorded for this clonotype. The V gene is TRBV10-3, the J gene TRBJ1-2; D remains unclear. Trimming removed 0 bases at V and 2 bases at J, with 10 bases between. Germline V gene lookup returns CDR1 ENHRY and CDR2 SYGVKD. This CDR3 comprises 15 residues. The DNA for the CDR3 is TGTGCCATCAGTGAGTCGGGCAACCGAAACTATGGCTACACCTTC. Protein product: CAISESGNRNYGYTF.

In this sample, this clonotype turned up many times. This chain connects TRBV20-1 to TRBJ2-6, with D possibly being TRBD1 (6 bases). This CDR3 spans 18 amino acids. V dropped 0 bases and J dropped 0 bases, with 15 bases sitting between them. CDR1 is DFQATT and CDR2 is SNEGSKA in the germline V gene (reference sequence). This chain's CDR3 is CSARDRTRGISGANVLTF. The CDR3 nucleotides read TGCAGTGCTAGAGATCGGACCAGGGGCATCTCTGGGGCCAACGTCCTGACTTTC.

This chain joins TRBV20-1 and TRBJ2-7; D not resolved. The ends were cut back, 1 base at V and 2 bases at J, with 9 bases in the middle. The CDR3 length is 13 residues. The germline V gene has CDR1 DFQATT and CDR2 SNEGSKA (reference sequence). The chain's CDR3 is CSARAALPYEQYF. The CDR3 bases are TGCAGTGCTAGAGCGGCGCTGCCCTACGAGCAGTACTTC.

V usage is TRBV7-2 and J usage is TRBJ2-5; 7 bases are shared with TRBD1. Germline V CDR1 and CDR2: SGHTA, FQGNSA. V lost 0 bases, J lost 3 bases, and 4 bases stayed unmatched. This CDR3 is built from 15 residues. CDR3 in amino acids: CASSLAADRKETQYF. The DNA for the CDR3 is TGTGCCAGCAGCTTAGCAGCGGACAGGAAAGAGACCCAGTACTTC.